This T cell receptor beta chain was recorded in a study of blood T cell repertoires in COVID-19. Data came from immunoSEQ multiplex PCR; TCRdb stores just in-frame clones and leaves some out. The sample carries some 140,000 clones, around 83% recorded once. The J segment lost 1 base and the V segment lost 0 bases, leaving 10 bases of the junction unmatched. The CDR3 spans 18 residues. Germline V gives CDR1 LNHNV, CDR2 YYDKDF (reference sequence). Sequenced input: peripheral blood. This receptor was obtained from a woman in her sixties or seventies with acute or convalescent COVID-19. The chain combines TRBV15 with TRBJ2-5; 8 bases map to TRBD2. CDR3 nucleotide sequence: TGTGCCACCAGCAGAGATCGCAAAGTAGCGGGGATCCAAGAGACCCAGTACTTC. It yields the protein CATSRDRKVAGIQETQYF.